This TCR beta chain was sequenced during a study of cytomegalovirus exposure and HLA in healthy donors. Findings of the study overall: There were three CMV-associated chains whose specificity for CMV antigens was confirmed in vitro. Most sequenced TCRs were rare (though some public TCRs occurred in many donors).

These donors were members of the approximately 110-subject validation cohort, a group separate from the roughly 700-subject first cohort. From germline, CDR1 is KGHSH and CDR2 LQKENI. The CDR3 contains 16 residues. V trimming: 2 bases; J trimming: 2 bases; junction bases outside the gene matches: 2. Note on this clone: Its antigen remains unidentified.

Profiling relied on immunoSEQ multiplex PCR, and the TCRdb table lists in-frame clones only, not all of them. There are more than 130,000 clones in the sample; around 88% occur only once, and approximately 8% lies in the top ten. Material for sequencing was PBMCs. The receptor was derived from a woman aged 18-29 years in good health and CMV-seropositive. The rearrangement joins TRBV18 to TRBJ1-3; TRBD1 matches at 11 bases. CDR3 residues: CASSPGQGAAGNTIYF. The CDR3 DNA is TGTGCCAGCTCACCAGGACAGGGGGCAGCTGGAAACACCATATATTTT. The full variable domain, with the rest looked up from reference TRBV18 and TRBJ1-3, is NAGVMQNPRHLVRRRGQEARLRCSPMKGHSHVYWYRQLPEEGLKFMVYLQKENIIDESGMPKERFSAEFPKEGPSILRIQQVVRGDSAAYFCASSPGQGAAGNTIYFGEGSWLTVV.